This T cell receptor (beta chain) was profiled in a study of T cells in Graves' hyperthyroidism and ophthalmopathy. Study-wide points: Blood shared most expanded thyroid clonotypes above 0.001.

This CDR3 spans 16 amino acids. Germline V CDR1 and CDR2: LGHDT, YNNKEL (reference sequence). J gave up 4 bases and V 2 bases, and 3 bases lay outside the gene matches. TCR beta CDR3 region amplification was performed from RNA transcripts. Carried out on the TCR CDR3, a first-round RT-PCR used the HTBI primer set. MiXCR, run by TCRdb on the multiplex PCR reads, gives a single entry per CDR3 protein. Of some 560,000 distinct CDR3 sequences listed, approximately 15% are singletons. Of note for this clonotype: Its target is not known.

Lactation, pregnancy, other autoimmune disease or uncontrolled infection excluded patients. The sequence derives from a woman in her thirties with Graves' hyperthyroidism. This chain uses TRBV3-1 with TRBJ2-1, with 12 bases identical to TRBD2. Sequencing used blood. CDR3 in DNA: TGTGCCAGCAGCCAACCTACTAGCGGGGGGTACAATGAGCAGTTCTTC. Its protein is CASSQPTSGGYNEQFF.